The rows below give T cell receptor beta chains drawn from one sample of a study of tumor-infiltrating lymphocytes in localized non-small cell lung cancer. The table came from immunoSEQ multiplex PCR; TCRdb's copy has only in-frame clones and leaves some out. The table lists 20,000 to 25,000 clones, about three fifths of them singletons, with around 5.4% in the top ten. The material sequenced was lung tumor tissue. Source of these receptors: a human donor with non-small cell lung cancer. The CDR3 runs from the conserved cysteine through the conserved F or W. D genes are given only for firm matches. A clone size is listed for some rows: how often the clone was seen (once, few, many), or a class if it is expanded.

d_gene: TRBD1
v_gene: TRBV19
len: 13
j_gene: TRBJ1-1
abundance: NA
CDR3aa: CASSYGQVRRAFF
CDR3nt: TGTGCCAGTAGTTACGGACAGGTCAGGAGAGCTTTCTTT

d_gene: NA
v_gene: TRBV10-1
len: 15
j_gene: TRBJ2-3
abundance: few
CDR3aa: CASRGGPADTDTQYF
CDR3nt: TGCGCCAGCAGGGGCGGTCCGGCAGACACCGATACGCAGTATTTT

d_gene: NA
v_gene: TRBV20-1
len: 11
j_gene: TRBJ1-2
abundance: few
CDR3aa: CSAYTGLGYTF
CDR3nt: TGCAGTGCTTACACAGGGTTGGGCTACACCTTC

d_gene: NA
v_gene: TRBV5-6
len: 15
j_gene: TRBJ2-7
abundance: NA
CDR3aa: CASSSIISPTYEQYF
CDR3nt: TGTGCCAGCAGCTCAATCATTTCCCCCACCTACGAGCAGTACTTC

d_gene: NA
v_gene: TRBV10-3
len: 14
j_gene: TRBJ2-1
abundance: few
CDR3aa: CAISEHGQSNEQFF
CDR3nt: TGTGCCATCAGTGAGCACGGACAGAGCAATGAGCAGTTCTTC

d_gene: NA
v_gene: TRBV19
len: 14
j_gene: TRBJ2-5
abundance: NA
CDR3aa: CASKGLANQETQYF
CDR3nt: TGTGCCAGTAAAGGGCTAGCAAACCAAGAGACCCAGTACTTC

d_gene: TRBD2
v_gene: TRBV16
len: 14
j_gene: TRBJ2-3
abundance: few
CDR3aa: CASSPGTSADTQYF
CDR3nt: TGTGCCAGCAGCCCGGGGACTAGCGCAGATACGCAGTATTTT

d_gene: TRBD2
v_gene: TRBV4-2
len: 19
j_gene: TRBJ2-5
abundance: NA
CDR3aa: CASSLTAGLAGEGQETQYF
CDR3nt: TGTGCCAGCAGCCTCACCGCGGGACTAGCGGGAGAGGGCCAAGAGACCCAGTACTTC

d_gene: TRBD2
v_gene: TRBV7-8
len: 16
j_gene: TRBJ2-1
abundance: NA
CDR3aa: CASSLTSGVSYNEQFF
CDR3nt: TGTGCCAGCAGCTTAACTAGCGGGGTGTCCTACAATGAGCAGTTCTTC

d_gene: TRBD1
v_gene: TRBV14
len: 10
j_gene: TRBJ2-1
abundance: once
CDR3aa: CASSPRDSFF
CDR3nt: TGTGCCAGCAGCCCTCGGGACAGCTTCTTC

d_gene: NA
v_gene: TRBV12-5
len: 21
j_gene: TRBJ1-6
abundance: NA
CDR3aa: CASGLVPALWDRGSYNSPLHF
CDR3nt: TGTGCTAGTGGTTTGGTACCCGCTCTGTGGGATCGAGGATCCTATAATTCACCCCTCCACTTT

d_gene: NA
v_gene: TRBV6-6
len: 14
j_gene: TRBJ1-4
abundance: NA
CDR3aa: CASSFTLVGEKLFF
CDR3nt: TGTGCCAGCAGTTTCACGCTTGTCGGTGAAAAACTGTTTTTT

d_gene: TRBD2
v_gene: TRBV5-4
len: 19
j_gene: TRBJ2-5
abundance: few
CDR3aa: CASSPTGTSGRAGGETQYF
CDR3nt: TGTGCCAGCAGCCCTACCGGGACTAGCGGGAGGGCAGGGGGAGAGACCCAGTACTTC

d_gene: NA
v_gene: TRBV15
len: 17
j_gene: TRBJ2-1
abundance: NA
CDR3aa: CATSIKSGRPPYNEQFF
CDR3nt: TGTGCCACCAGCATAAAAAGCGGCCGACCTCCCTACAATGAGCAGTTCTTC

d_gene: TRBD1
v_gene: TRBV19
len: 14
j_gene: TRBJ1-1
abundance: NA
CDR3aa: CAAMTGGASTEAFF
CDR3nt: TGTGCCGCGATGACAGGGGGCGCGAGCACTGAAGCTTTCTTT

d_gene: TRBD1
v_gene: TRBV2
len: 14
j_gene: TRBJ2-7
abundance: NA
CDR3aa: CASSRQGMAYEQYF
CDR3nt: TGTGCCAGCAGCCGACAGGGGATGGCCTACGAGCAGTACTTC

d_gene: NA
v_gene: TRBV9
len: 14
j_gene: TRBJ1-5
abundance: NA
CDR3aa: CASSVQGGDQPQHF
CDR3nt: TGTGCCAGCAGCGTACAGGGCGGGGATCAGCCCCAGCATTTT

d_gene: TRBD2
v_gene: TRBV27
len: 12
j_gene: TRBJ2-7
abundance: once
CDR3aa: CAGPGTSYIEYF
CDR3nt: TGTGCCGGTCCCGGGACTAGCTACATTGAGTACTTC

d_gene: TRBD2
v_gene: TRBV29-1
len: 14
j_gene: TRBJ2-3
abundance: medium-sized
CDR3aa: CSVGLAGITDTQYF
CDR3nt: TGCAGCGTCGGACTAGCGGGAATTACAGATACGCAGTATTTT

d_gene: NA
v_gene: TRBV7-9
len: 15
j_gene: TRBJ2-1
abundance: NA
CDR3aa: CASRREGVGRNEQFF
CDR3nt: TGTGCCAGCAGGCGGGAAGGGGTCGGTCGAAATGAGCAGTTCTTC

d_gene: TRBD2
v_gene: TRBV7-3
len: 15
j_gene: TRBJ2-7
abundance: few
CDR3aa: CASSWVAGYLYEQYF
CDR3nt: TGTGCCAGCAGCTGGGTAGCGGGGTATCTCTACGAGCAGTACTTC

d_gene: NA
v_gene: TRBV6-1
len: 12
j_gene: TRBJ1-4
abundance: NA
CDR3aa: CASSEFGEKLFF
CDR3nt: TGTGCCAGCAGTGAGTTTGGGGAAAAACTGTTTTTT

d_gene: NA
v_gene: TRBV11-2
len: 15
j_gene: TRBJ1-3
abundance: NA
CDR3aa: CASSFERGKGNTIYF
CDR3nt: TGTGCCAGCAGCTTTGAGAGGGGGAAAGGAAACACCATATATTTT

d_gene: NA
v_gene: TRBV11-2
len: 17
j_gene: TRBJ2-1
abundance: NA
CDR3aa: CASSLGPMTSLSNEQFF
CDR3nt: TGTGCCAGCAGCTTGGGGCCGATGACTAGTTTAAGTAATGAGCAGTTCTTC

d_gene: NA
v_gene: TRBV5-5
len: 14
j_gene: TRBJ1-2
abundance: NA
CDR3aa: CASSLGSGNYGYTF
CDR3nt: TGTGCCAGCAGCTTGGGGTCAGGGAACTATGGCTACACCTTC

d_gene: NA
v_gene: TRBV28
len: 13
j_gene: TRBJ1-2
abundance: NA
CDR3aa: CASSLMTGYGYTF
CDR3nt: TGTGCCAGCAGTCTCATGACGGGCTATGGCTACACCTTC

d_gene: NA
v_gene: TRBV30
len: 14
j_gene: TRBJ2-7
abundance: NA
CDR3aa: CAWSVGGEVYEQYF
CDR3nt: TGTGCCTGGAGTGTAGGGGGGGAGGTGTACGAGCAGTACTTC

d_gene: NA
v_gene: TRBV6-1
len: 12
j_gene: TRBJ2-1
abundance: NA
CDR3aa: CASSEWDNEQFF
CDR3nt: TGTGCCAGCAGTGAATGGGACAATGAGCAGTTCTTC